The TCR beta chain described here comes from a study of T cells in narcolepsy. Germline V lookup: CDR1 LNHDA, CDR2 SQIVND (reference sequence). V was pared by 1 base and J by 6 bases, with 12 bases between. The CDR3 loop spans 15 amino acids. Assay used: immunoSEQ multiplex PCR; TCRdb lists only in-frame clones, some missing. Found here are under 35,000 clones, roughly 88% of them singletons; the top ten hold around 1.2%. Sequencing used CD45RA- memory CD4+ T cells from PBMCs. V and J are TRBV19 and TRBJ2-2; D possibly corresponds to TRBD1 (6 bases). This TCR came from a human donor with narcolepsy. Here the CDR3 DNA reads TGTGCCAGTAGTATAGGCAACAGGGAGTCCGGGGAGCTGTTTTTT. The encoded protein is CASSIGNRESGELFF.